This entry features one T cell receptor (beta chain) sequence. The repertoire was sequenced with immunoSEQ multiplex PCR; TCRdb's copy has only in-frame clones and lacks some. The profile shows approximately 250,000 clones, 86% of them singletons. Germline lookup yields CDR1 SGHDN and CDR2 FVKESK. J was trimmed by 2 bases and V by 0 bases; bases with no gene match: 6. The CDR3 has 17 amino acids. This sample is part of a study of blood T cell repertoires in COVID-19. Study background: From T cells, B-cell-depleted T cells, or PBMCs came the material, which was cDNA or gDNA.

This sequence was found in a man aged 40-49 years with active or convalescent COVID-19. The rearrangement joins TRBV14 to TRBJ2-2; 7 bases map to TRBD2. Sequenced sample: peripheral blood. CDR3 protein: CASSQESGRVNTGELFF. Here the CDR3 DNA reads TGTGCCAGCAGCCAAGAATCAGGGAGGGTAAACACCGGGGAGCTGTTTTTT. The entire variable domain, with the rest obtained from reference TRBV14 and TRBJ2-2, is as follows: EAGVTQFPSHSVIEKGQTVTLRCDPISGHDNLYWYRRVMGKEIKFLLHFVKESKQDESGMPNNRFLAERTGGTYSTLKVQPAELEDSGVYFCASSQESGRVNTGELFFGEGSRLTVL.